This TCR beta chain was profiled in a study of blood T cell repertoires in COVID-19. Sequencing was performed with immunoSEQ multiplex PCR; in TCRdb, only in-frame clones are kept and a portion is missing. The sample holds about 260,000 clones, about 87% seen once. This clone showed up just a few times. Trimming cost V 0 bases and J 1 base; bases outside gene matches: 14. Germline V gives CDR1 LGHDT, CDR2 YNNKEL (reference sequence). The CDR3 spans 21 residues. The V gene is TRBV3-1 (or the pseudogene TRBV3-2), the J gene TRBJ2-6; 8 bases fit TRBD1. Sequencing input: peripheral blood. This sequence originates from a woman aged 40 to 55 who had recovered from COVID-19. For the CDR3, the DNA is TGTGCCAGCAGCCAAGATAGGGACAGGAGGCCCTCTTGGTCTGGGGCCAACGTCCTGACTTTC. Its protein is CASSQDRDRRPSWSGANVLTF.